The subject of this entry is one T cell receptor beta chain. Its antigen is still unknown. The PCR employed 60 Vbeta primers together with 13 Jbeta primers. Original analysis: An analysis that came later counted approximately 76 million unique TCR beta chains, 10 million to 11 million shared. Measured with immunoSEQ multiplex PCR; TCRdb has only the in-frame clones, and not every one. The V and J calls and clone size come from that table; D and trimming were worked out from the DNA. Of 200,000 to 250,000 clones listed, 70% to 90% are singletons. This donor's file did not include a recorded CMV serostatus. The sample originates from a study of cytomegalovirus exposure and HLA in healthy donors. Study conclusions and caveats: TCR beta chain V- and J-gene trimming was linked, in a later analysis, to a missense variant in DCLRE1C. Sequencing likely produced, as an artifact, a cluster of highly shared sequence variants.

CDR3 length equals 15 residues. The ends lost 3 bases at V and 2 bases at J; junction bases unmatched: 5. The V gene's germline CDR1 is MDHEN and CDR2 SYDVKM. This chain connects TRBV28 to TRBJ2-7, with TRBD2 identical over 9 bases. Specimen: PBMCs. The clonotype was recovered from a human donor in good health. As DNA, the CDR3 is TGTGCCAGCAGTTTGCCCCTAGCGGGACCCTACGAGCAGTACTTC. Protein product: CASSLPLAGPYEQYF. The complete variable domain, with remaining parts taken from reference TRBV28 and TRBJ2-7, reads DVKVTQSSRYLVKRTGEKVFLECVQDMDHENMFWYRQDPGLGLRLIYFSYDVKMKEKGDIPEGYSVSREKKERFSLILESASTNQTSMYLCASSLPLAGPYEQYFGPGTRLTVT.